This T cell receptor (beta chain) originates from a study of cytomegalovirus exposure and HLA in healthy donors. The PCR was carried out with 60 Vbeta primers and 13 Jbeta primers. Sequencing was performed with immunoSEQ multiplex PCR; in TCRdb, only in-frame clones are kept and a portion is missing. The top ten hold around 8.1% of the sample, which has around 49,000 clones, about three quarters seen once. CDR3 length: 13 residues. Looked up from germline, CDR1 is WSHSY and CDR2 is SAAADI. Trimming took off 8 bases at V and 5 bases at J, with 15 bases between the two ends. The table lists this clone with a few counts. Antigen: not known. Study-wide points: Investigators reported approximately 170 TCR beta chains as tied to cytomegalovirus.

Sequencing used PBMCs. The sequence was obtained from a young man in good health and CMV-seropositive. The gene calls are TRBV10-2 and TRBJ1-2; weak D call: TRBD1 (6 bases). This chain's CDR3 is CASQGQSRYGYTF. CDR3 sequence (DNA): TGCGCCAGCCAAGGACAGAGTAGATATGGCTACACCTTC.